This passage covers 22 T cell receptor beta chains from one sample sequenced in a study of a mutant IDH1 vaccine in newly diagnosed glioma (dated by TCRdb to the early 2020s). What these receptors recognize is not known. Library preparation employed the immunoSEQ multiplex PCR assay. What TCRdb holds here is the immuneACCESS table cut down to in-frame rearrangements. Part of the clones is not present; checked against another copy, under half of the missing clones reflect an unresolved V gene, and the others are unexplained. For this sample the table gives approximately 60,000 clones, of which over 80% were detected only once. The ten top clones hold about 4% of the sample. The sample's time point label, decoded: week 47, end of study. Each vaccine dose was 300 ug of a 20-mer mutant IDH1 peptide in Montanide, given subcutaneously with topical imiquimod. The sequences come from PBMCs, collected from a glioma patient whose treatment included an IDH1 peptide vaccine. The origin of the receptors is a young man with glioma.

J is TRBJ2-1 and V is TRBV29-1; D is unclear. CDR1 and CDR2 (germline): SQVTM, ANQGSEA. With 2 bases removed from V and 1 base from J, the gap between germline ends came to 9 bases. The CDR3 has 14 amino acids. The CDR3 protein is CSVESSLSYNEQFF. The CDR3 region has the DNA TGCAGCGTTGAAAGTAGTTTGTCCTACAATGAGCAGTTCTTC.

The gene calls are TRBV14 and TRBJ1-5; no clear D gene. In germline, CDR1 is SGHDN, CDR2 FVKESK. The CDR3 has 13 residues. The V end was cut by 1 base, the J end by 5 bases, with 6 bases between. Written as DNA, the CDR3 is TGTGCCAGCAGCCAAGGGCAGCATCAGCCCCAGCATTTT. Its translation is CASSQGQHQPQHF.

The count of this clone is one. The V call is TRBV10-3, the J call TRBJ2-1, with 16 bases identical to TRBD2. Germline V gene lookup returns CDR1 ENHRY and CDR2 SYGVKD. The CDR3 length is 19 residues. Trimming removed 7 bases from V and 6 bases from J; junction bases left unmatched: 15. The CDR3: CAIKPGLAGGSSSRNEQFF. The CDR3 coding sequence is TGTGCCATCAAACCGGGACTAGCGGGGGGGTCCTCCTCTCGCAATGAGCAGTTCTTC.

The chain's CDR3 is CASRLDLAGGPDTQYF. The CDR3 DNA reads as TGTGCAAGTCGCTTAGATCTAGCGGGGGGGCCAGATACGCAGTATTTT. The chain is built from TRBV12-2 and TRBJ2-3; TRBD2 is the table's D call, not checked against the DNA. TRBV12-2 is given as a pseudogene. There are 16 residues in the CDR3.

DNA of the CDR3: TGTGCCAGCTCACCACAGTTGGGAAGGGAGACCCAGTACTTC. This sequence encodes CASSPQLGRETQYF. V usage is TRBV18 and J usage is TRBJ2-5; D call uncertain. V was shortened by 1 base and J by 5 bases, with 11 bases between the two germline ends. CDR3 length: 14 residues. Germline CDR1 reads KGHSH; CDR2 reads LQKENI. The entire variable domain, with the rest obtained from reference TRBV18 and TRBJ2-5, is as follows: NAGVMQNPRHLVRRRGQEARLRCSPMKGHSHVYWYRQLPEEGLKFMVYLQKENIIDESGMPKERFSAEFPKEGPSILRIQQVVRGDSAAYFCASSPQLGRETQYFGPGTRLLVL.

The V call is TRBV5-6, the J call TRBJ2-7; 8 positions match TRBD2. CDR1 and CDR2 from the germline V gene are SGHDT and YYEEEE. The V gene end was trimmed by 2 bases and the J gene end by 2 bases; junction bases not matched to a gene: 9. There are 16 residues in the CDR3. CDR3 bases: TGTGCCAGCAGCTTTTTCCGGGGACTAGGTCCCTACGAGCAGTACTTC. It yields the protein CASSFFRGLGPYEQYF.

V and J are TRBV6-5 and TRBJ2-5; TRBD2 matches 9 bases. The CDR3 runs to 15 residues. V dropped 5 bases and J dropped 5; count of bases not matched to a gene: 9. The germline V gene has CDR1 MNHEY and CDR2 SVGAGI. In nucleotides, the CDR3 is TGTGCCAGCAGTCAACCGACTAGCGGTGCTGAGACCCAGTACTTC. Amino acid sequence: CASSQPTSGAETQYF.

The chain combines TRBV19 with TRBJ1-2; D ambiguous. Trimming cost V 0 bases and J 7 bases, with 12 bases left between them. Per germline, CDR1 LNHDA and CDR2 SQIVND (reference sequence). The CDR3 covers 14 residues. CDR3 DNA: TGTGCCAGTAGTATAGAACTCGTAGGGAGTGGCTACACCTTC. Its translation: CASSIELVGSGYTF. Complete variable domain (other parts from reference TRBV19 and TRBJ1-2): DGGITQSPKYLFRKEGQNVTLSCEQNLNHDAMYWYRQDPGQGLRLIYYSQIVNDFQKGDIAEGYSVSREKKESFPLTVTSAQKNPTAFYLCASSIELVGSGYTFGSGTRLTVV.

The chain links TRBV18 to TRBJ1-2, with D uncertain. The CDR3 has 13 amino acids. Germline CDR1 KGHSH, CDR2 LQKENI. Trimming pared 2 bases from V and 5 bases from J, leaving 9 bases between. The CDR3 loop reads CASSPGQEYGYTF. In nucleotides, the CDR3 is TGTGCCAGCTCACCAGGGCAGGAGTATGGCTACACCTTC.

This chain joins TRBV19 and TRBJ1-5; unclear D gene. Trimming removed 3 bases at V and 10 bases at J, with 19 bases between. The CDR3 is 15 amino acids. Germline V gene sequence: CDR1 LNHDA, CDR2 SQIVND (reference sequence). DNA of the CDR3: TGTGCCAGTAGTATCGGTTCCGTGCAGTTCAAACCCCAGCATTTT. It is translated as CASSIGSVQFKPQHF.

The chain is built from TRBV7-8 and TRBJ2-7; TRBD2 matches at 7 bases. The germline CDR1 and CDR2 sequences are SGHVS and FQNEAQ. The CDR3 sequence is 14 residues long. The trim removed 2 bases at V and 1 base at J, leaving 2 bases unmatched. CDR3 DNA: TGTGCCAGCAGCTTAAGCGGGGTTTCCTACGAGCAGTACTTC. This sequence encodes CASSLSGVSYEQYF.

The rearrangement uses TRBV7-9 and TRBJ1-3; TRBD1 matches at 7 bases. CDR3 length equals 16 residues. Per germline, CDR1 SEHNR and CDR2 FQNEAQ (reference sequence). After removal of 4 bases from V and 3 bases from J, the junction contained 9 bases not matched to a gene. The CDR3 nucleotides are TGTGCCAGCAGCTACACGGACAGGTGGGGTGGAAACACCATATATTTT. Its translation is CASSYTDRWGGNTIYF. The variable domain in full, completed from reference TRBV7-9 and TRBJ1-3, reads DTGVSQNPRHKITKRGQNVTFRCDPISEHNRLYWYRQTLGQGPEFLTYFQNEAQLEKSRLLSDRFSAERPKGSFSTLEIQRTEQGDSAMYLCASSYTDRWGGNTIYFGEGSWLTVV.

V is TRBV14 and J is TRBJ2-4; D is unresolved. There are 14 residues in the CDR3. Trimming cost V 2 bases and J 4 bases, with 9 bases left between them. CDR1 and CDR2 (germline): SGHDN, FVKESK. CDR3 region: CASSQSSRKNIQYF. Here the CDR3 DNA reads TGTGCCAGCAGCCAAAGTTCGAGGAAAAACATTCAGTACTTC.

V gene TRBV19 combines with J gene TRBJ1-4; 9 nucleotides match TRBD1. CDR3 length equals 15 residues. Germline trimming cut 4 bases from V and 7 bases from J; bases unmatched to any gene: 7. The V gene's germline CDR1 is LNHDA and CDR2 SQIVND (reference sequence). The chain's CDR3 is CASSTGQGLGEKLFF. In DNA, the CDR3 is TGTGCCAGTAGTACGGGACAGGGATTGGGTGAAAAACTGTTTTTT.

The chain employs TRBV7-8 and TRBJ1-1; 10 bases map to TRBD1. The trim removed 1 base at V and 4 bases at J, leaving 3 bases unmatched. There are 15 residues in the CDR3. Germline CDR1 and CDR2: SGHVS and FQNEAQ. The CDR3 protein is CASSLGGQGITEAFF. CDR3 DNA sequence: TGTGCCAGCAGCTTAGGGGGACAGGGGATCACTGAAGCTTTCTTT.

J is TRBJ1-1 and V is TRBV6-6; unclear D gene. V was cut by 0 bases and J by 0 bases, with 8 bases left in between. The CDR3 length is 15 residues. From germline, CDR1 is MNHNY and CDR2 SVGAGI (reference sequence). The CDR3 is CASSYSGGMNTEAFF. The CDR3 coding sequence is TGTGCCAGCAGTTACTCTGGAGGGATGAACACTGAAGCTTTCTTT.

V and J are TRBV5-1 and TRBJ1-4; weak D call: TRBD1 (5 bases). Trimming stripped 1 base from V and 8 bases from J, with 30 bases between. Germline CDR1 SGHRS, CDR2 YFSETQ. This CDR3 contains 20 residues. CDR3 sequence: CASSLPVAGSATTPEEKLFF. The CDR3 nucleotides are TGCGCCAGCAGCTTGCCGGTGGCAGGGAGCGCAACCACCCCTGAGGAAAAACTGTTTTTT.

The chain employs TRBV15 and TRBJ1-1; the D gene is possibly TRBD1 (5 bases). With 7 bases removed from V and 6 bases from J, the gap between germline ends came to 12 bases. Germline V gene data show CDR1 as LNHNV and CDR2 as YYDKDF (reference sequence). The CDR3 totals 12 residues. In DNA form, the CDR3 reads TGTGCCACCAACATTGGGACCGCTGAAGCTTTCTTT. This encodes CATNIGTAEAFF.

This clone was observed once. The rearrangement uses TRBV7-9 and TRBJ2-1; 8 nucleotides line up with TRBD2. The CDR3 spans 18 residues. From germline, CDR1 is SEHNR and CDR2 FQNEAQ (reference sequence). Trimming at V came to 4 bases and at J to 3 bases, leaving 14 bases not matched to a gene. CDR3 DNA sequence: TGTGCCAGCAGCTCCCAATTCGGCGCGCGGGGGGACTACAATGAGCAGTTCTTC. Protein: CASSSQFGARGDYNEQFF.

The CDR3: CASSLDKGVGLVVYEQYF. The CDR3 DNA is TGTGCCAGCAGCTTGGATAAGGGCGTAGGGCTCGTAGTCTACGAGCAGTACTTC. V is TRBV5-6 and J is TRBJ2-5; D not certain. The DNA matches TRBJ2-7 better at its end, which makes the J call doubtful. CDR1 SGHDT and CDR2 YYEEEE come from the germline V gene. The CDR3 is 18 residues long.

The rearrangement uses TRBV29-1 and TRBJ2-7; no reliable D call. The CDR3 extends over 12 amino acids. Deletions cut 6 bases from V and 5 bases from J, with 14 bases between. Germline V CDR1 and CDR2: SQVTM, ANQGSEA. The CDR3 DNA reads TGCAGCGTCAAACGACGGCCCAACGAGCAGTACTTC. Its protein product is CSVKRRPNEQYF.

The CDR3 sequence is CASSRDRKSDQPQHF. CDR3 nucleotide sequence: TGTGCCAGCAGCCGCGACAGAAAGTCGGATCAGCCCCAGCATTTT. The genes are TRBV6-5 and TRBJ1-5; perhaps TRBD1 as D (5 bases). The germline gives CDR1 MNHEY, CDR2 SVGAGI. V was clipped by 6 bases and J by 5 bases, with 17 bases between them. This CDR3 region has 15 residues.